The sample holds a few counts of the clone carrying this T cell receptor (beta chain). With 2 bases clipped from V and 6 bases from J, the junction kept 3 bases outside the gene matches. This CDR3 has 13 residues. Per germline, CDR1 SGHRS and CDR2 YFSETQ. These data come from a study of blood T cell repertoires in COVID-19. Background on the study: Each recovered donor of Cohort 3 presented with two negative PCRs, clearance, or symptom resolution.

TCRdb keeps only in-frame clones here, not all; method: immunoSEQ multiplex PCR. Here the sample spans fewer than 250,000 clones, around 83% being singletons. Those enrolled, adults aged about 18 to 95 years, came from about two dozen US areas. This chain connects TRBV5-1 to TRBJ1-2; 8 nucleotides line up with TRBD1. Sequencing used PBMCs or T cells enriched from blood (not recorded which). The receptor was derived from a woman aged 35 to 49 in a cohort exposed to, infected with or recovered from COVID-19 (not recorded which). As DNA, the CDR3 is TGCGCCAGCAGCTTCGCGACAGGGGATGGCTACACCTTC. Translated, it gives CASSFATGDGYTF.